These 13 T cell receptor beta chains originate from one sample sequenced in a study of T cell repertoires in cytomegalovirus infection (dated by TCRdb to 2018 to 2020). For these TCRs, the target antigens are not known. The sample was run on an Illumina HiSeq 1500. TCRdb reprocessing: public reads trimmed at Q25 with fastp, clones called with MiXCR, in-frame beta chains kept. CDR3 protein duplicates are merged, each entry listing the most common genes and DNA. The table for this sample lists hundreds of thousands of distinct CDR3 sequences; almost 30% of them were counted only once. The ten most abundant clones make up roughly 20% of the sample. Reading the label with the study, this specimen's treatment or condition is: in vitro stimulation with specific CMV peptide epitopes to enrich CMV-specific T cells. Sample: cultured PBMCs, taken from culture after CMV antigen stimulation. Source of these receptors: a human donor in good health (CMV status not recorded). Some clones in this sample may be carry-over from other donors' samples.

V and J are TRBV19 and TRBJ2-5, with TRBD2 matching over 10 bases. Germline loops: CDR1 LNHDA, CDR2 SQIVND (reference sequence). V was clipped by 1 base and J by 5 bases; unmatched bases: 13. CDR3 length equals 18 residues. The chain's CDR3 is CASSIADWVAGGDETQYF. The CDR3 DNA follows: TGTGCCAGTAGTATAGCTGACTGGGTAGCGGGAGGTGATGAGACCCAGTACTTC. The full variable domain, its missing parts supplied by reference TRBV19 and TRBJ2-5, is DGGITQSPKYLFRKEGQNVTLSCEQNLNHDAMYWYRQDPGQGLRLIYYSQIVNDFQKGDIAEGYSVSREKKESFPLTVTSAQKNPTAFYLCASSIADWVAGGDETQYFGPGTRLLVL.

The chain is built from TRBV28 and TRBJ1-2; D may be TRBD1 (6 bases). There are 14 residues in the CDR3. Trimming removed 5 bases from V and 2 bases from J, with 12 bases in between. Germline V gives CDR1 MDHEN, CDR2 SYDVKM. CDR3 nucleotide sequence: TGTGCCAGCAGTCGATACGACAGGAACTATGGCTACACCTTC. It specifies CASSRYDRNYGYTF.

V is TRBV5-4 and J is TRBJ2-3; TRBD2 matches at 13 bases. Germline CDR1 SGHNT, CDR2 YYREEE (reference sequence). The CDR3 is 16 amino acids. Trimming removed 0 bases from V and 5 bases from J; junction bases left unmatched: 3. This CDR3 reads CASSLELAGGQDTQYF. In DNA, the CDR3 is TGTGCCAGCAGCTTGGAACTAGCGGGGGGGCAAGATACGCAGTATTTT.

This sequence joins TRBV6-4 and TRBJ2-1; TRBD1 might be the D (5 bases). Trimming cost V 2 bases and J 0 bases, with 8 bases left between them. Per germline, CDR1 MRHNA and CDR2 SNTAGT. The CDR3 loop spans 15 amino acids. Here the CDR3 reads CASSDTDSSYNEQFF. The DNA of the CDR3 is TGTGCCAGCAGTGACACCGACAGCTCCTACAATGAGCAGTTCTTC.

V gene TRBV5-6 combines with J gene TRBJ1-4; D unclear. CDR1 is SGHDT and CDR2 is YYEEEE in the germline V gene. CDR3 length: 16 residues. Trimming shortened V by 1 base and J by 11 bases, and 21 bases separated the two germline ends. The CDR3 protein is CASSLCSVLAQEKLFF. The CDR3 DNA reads TGTGCCAGCAGCTTGTGCAGTGTTCTAGCCCAGGAGAAACTGTTTTTT. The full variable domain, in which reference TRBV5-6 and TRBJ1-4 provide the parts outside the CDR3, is DAGVTQSPTHLIKTRGQQVTLRCSPKSGHDTVSWYQQALGQGPQFIFQYYEEEERQRGNFPDRFSGHQFPNYSSELNVNALLLGDSALYLCASSLCSVLAQEKLFFGSGTQLSVL.

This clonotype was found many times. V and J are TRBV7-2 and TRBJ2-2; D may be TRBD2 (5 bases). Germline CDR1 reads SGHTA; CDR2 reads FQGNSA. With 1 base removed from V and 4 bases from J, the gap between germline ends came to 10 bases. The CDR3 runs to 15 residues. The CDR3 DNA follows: TGTGCCAGCAGCTTAGGTCCAGCGGCCACCGGGGAGCTGTTTTTT. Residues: CASSLGPAATGELFF.

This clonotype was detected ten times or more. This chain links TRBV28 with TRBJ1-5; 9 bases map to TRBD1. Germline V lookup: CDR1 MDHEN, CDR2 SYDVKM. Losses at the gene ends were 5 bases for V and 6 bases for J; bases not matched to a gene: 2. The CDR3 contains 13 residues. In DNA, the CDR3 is TGTGCCAGCAGTGGACAGGGGAGTCAGCCCCAGCATTTT. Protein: CASSGQGSQPQHF.

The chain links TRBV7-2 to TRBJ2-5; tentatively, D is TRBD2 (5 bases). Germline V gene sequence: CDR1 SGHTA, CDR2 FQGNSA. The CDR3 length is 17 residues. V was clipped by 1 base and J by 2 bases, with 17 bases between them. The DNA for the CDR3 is TGTGCCAGCAGCTTAGGAGAACTAGTTCCCCGGCAAGAGACCCAGTACTTC. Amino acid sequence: CASSLGELVPRQETQYF.

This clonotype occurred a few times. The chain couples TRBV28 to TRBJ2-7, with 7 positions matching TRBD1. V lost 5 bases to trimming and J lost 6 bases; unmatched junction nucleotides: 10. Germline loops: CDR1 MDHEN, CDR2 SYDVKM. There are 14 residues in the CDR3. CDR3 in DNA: TGTGCCAGCAGTAGGGACAGCTATATTTCCGAGCAGTACTTC. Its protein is CASSRDSYISEQYF.

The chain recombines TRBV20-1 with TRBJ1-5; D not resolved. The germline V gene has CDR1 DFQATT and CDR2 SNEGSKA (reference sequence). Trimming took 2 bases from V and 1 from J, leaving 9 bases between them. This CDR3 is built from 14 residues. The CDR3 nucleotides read TGCAGTGCTAGAATTCGCTCCAGCAATCAGCCCCAGCATTTT. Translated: CSARIRSSNQPQHF.

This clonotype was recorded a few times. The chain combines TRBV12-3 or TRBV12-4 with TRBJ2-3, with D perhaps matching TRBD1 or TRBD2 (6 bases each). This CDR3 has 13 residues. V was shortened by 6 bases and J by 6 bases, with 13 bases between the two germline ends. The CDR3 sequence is CASSLTRGDTQYF. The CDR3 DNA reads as TGTGCCAGCAGCCTGACTAGGGGGGATACGCAGTATTTT.

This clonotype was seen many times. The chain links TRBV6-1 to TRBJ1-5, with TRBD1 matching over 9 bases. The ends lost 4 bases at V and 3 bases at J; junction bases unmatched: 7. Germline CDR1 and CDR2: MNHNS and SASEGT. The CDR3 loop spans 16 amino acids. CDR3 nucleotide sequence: TGTGCCAGCAGTGCCGGGACAGGGTTTGACAATCAGCCCCAGCATTTT. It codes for CASSAGTGFDNQPQHF.

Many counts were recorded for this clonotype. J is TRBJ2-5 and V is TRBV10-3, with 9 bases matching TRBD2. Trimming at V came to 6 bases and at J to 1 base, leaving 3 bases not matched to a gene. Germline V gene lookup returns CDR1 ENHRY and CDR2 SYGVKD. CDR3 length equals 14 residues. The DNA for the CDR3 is TGTGCCATCAGAGCGGGGGGCTCCCAAGAGACCCAGTACTTC. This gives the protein CAIRAGGSQETQYF.